This TCR beta chain emerged from a study of T cell responses to AZD1222 COVID-19 vaccine. TCRdb keeps only in-frame clones here, not all; method: immunoSEQ multiplex PCR. The sample lists 150,000 to 200,000 clones; roughly nine tenths were seen once. The V end was cut by 0 bases, the J end by 2 bases, with 14 bases between. The CDR3 extends over 16 amino acids. Per germline, CDR1 MGHRA and CDR2 YSYEKL. The sequenced sample was peripheral blood, obtained 28 days after the second AZD1222 dose. V and J are TRBV4-1 and TRBJ2-7, with D tentatively TRBD1 (5 bases). This TCR derives from an adult who received the AZD1222 COVID-19 vaccine. CDR3 loop: CASSQDLSARAYEQYF. Here the CDR3 DNA reads TGCGCCAGCAGCCAAGATCTTTCGGCCAGGGCCTACGAGCAGTACTTC.